The entry that follows covers one TCR beta chain sequence. The antigen remains unidentified. J gave up 5 bases and V 0 bases, and 7 bases lay outside the gene matches. The CDR3 spans 16 residues. Germline values: CDR1 SGHDT, CDR2 YYEEEE. The PCR contained 60 Vbeta and 13 Jbeta primers. Profiled with immunoSEQ multiplex PCR; TCRdb holds only in-frame clones, not every one. The table includes roughly 200,000 clones, about 12% detected once. The data stem from a study of cytomegalovirus exposure and HLA in healthy donors. General study results and limits: Many donors carried some public TCRs, although rarity characterized most TCR sequences. A later look showed TCR association rates differing by HLA locus, highest for DRB1 and lowest for HLA-C. Immune exposure was documented only through CMV serostatus. Analysis performed later showed TCR beta chains linked to HLA being more clonally expanded than equally common others.

The TCR comes from a man between 45 and 60 years old in good health and CMV-seropositive. The sequenced sample consisted of PBMCs. The chain is built from TRBV5-6 and TRBJ2-2; 7 nucleotides agree with TRBD1. The CDR3 loop reads CASSLGEGARTGELFF. In DNA, the CDR3 is TGTGCCAGCAGCTTGGGTGAGGGGGCGAGGACCGGGGAGCTGTTTTTT.